This entry is about one TCR beta chain. The antigen is not known. This specimen comes from a study of cytomegalovirus exposure and HLA in healthy donors. For the study at large: Across around 400 genotyped donors, roughly 85% landed in the Caucasian-associated ancestry cluster.

General study points: A later analysis showed that HLA-associated TCR beta chains had undergone more clonal expansion than equally common others. HLA restriction was apparent for most CMV-associated TCR beta chains in a later analysis. Productive status was seen about 90% or about 30% of the time for most TCR beta V segments in an earlier analysis.

PCR primers comprised 60 Vbeta and 13 Jbeta primers. Some clones are missing from TCRdb's copy, which holds only in-frame ones; the method was immunoSEQ multiplex PCR. The profile shows about 85,000 clones, more than 75% of them singletons. V shed 7 bases and J shed 0 bases, with 9 bases lying between them. The length of the CDR3 is 14 residues. Germline V gene lookup returns CDR1 MNHNS and CDR2 SASEGT. Material: PBMCs. The sequence was obtained from a woman in her forties or fifties in good health and CMV-seropositive. The chain combines TRBV6-1 with TRBJ2-2, with D uncertain. The CDR3 DNA sequence: TGTGCCAGCACTCGAGGTGCGAACACCGGGGAGCTGTTTTTT. It codes for CASTRGANTGELFF.